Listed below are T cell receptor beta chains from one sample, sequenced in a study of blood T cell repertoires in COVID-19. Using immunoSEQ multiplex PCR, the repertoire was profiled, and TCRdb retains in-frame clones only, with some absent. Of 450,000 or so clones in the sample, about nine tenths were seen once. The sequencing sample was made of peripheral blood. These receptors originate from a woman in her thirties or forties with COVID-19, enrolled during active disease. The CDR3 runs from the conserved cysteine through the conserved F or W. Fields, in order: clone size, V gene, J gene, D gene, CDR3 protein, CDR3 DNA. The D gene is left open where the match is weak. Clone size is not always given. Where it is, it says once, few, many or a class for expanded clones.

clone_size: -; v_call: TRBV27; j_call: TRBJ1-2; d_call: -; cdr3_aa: CASFDISYGYTF; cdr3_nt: TGTGCCAGTTTCGACATATCCTATGGCTACACCTTC
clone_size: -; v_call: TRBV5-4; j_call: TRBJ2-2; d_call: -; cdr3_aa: CASSSSPGELFF; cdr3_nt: TGTGCCAGCAGCTCTTCCCCCGGGGAGCTGTTTTTT
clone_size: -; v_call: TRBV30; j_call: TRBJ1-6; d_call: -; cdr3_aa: CAWSVGQGTGLLIFSLHF; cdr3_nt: TGTGCCTGGAGTGTAGGCCAGGGTACCGGGTTACTAATTTTCTCCCTCCACTTT
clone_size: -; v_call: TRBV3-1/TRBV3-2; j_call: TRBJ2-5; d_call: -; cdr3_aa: CASSQTRGETQYF; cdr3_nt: TGTGCCAGCAGCCAGACTAGAGGGGAGACCCAGTACTTC
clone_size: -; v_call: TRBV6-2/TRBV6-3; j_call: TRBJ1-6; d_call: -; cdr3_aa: CASSRLFSPLHF; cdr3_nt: TGTGCCAGCAGCCGACTGTTCTCACCCCTCCACTTT
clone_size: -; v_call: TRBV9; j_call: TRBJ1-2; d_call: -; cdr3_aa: CASSLEGRGGSTNYGYTF; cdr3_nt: TGTGCCAGCAGCTTAGAGGGGAGGGGAGGCAGCACCAACTATGGCTACACCTTC
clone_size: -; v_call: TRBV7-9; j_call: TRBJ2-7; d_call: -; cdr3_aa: CASSSGSRRIPYEQYF; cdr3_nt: TGTGCCAGCAGCTCAGGGTCCAGGCGAATTCCCTACGAGCAGTACTTC
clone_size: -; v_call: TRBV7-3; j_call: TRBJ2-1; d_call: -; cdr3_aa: CASSPTGLSPYNEQFF; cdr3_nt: TGTGCCAGCAGCCCGACAGGCCTCTCCCCATACAATGAGCAGTTCTTC
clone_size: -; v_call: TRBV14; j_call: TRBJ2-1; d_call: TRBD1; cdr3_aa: CASSQYTGVGYNEQFF; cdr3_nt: TGTGCCAGCAGCCAGTACACAGGGGTCGGATACAATGAGCAGTTCTTC
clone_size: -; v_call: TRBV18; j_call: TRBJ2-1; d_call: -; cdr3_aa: CASSPSVSSYNEQFF; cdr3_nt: TGTGCCAGCTCACCAAGCGTAAGCTCCTACAATGAGCAGTTCTTC
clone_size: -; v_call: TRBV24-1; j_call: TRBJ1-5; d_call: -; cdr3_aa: CATSDLRGTSNQPQHF; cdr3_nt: TGTGCCACCAGTGATTTGCGGGGGACTAGCAATCAGCCCCAGCATTTT
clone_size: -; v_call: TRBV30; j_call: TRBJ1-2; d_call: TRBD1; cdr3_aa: CAWSARTGEYGYTF; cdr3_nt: TGTGCCTGGAGCGCCCGGACAGGGGAGTATGGCTACACCTTC
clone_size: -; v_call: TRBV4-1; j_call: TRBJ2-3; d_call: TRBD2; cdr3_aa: CASSQDSAGGADTQYF; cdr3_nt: TGCGCCAGCAGCCAAGATTCAGCGGGAGGGGCAGATACGCAGTATTTT
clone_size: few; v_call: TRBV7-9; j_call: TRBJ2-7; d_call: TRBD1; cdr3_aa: CASSLSPDRSGSKYF; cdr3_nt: TGTGCCAGCAGCTTATCCCCGGACAGGTCTGGGTCGAAGTACTTC
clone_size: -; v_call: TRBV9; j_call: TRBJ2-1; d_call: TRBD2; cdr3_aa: CASSVLGDGGNEQFF; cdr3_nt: TGTGCCAGCAGCGTACTCGGGGACGGGGGGAATGAGCAGTTCTTC
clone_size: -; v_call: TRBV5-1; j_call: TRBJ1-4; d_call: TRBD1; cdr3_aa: CASSSTGWGEKLFF; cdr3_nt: TGCGCCAGCAGCTCGACAGGGTGGGGTGAAAAACTGTTTTTT
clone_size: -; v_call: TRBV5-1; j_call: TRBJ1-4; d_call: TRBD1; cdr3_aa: CASSNGQGNEKLFF; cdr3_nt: TGCGCCAGCAGCAACGGACAGGGTAATGAAAAACTGTTTTTT
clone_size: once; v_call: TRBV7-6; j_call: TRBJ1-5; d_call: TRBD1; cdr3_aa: CASSLDRGKPQHF; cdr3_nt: TGTGCCAGCAGCCTTGACAGGGGTAAGCCCCAGCATTTT
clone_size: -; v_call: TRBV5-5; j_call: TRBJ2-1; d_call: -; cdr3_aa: CASSLVGRARLNEQFF; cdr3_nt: TGTGCCAGCAGCTTGGTGGGCAGGGCCCGCCTCAATGAGCAGTTCTTC
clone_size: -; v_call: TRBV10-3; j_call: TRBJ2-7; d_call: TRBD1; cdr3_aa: CAIKKDRGSYEQYF; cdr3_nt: TGTGCCATCAAAAAGGACAGGGGGTCCTACGAGCAGTACTTC
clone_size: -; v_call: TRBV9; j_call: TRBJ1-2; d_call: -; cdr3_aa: CASSPGTPYYGYTF; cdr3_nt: TGTGCCTCCTCCCCGGGGACACCCTACTATGGCTACACCTTC
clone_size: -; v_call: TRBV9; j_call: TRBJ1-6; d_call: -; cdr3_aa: CASRGGNSPLHF; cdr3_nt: TGTGCCAGCAGGGGGGGAAATTCACCCCTCCACTTT
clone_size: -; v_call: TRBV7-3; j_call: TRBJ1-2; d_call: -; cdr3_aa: CASSLFPGETGYTF; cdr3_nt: TGTGCCAGCAGCTTGTTTCCCGGGGAGACAGGCTACACCTTC
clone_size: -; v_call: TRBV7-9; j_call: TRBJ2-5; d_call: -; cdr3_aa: CASSPNPGGTQYF; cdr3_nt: TGTGCCAGCAGCCCCAACCCCGGGGGGACCCAGTACTTC
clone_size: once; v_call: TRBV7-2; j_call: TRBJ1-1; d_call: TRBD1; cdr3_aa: CASSFKTEGARTEAFF; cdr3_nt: TGTGCCAGCAGCTTTAAGACGGAGGGGGCGAGGACTGAAGCTTTCTTT
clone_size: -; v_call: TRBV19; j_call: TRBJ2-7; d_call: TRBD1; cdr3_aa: CASRGDRAKGEQYF; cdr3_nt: TGTGCCAGTAGAGGGGACAGGGCAAAAGGGGAGCAGTACTTC
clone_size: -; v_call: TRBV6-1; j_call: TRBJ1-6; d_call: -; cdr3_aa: CASSEEYGTPSFSLHF; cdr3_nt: TGTGCCAGCAGTGAAGAATACGGGACACCCAGTTTTTCCCTCCACTTT
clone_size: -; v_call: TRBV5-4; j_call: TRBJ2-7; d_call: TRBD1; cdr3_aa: CASSPSGGSYEQYF; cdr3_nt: TGTGCCAGCAGCCCATCAGGGGGCTCCTACGAGCAGTACTTC
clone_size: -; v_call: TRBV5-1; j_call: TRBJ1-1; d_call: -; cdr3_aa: CASSSDRPNTEAFF; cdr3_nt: TGCGCCAGCAGCTCTGACAGACCGAACACTGAAGCTTTCTTT
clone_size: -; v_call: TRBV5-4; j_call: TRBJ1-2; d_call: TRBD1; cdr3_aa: CASSLQGAHGYGYTF; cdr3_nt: TGTGCCAGCAGCTTGCAGGGGGCCCATGGCTATGGCTACACCTTC
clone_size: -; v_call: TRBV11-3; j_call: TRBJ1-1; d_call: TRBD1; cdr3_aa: CASSSGGATEAFF; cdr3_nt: TGTGCCAGCAGCTCAGGGGGTGCCACTGAAGCTTTCTTT
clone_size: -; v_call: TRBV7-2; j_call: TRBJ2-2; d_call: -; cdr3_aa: CASSKNTRGTGELFF; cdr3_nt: TGTGCCAGCAGCAAAAACACGCGGGGCACCGGGGAGCTGTTTTTT
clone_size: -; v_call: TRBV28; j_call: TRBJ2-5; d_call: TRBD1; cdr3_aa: CASSLVRGQETQYF; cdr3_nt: TGTGCCAGCAGTTTAGTCAGGGGGCAAGAGACCCAGTACTTC
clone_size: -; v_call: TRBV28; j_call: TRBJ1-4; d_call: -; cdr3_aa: CASSLQGLNEKLFF; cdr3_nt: TGTGCCAGCAGTTTACAGGGTCTTAATGAAAAACTGTTTTTT
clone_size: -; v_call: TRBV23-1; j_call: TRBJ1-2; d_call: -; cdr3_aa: CASELGGRYGYTF; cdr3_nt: TGCGCCAGCGAGCTGGGGGGGCGGTATGGCTACACCTTC
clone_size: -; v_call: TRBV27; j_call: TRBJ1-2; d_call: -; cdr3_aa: CASSFRQGYGYTF; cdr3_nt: TGTGCCAGCAGTTTCAGGCAGGGCTATGGCTACACCTTC
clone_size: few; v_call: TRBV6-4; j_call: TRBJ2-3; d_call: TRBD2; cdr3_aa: CASSEAGGTDTQYF; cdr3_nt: TGTGCCAGCAGTGAAGCGGGAGGCACAGATACGCAGTATTTT
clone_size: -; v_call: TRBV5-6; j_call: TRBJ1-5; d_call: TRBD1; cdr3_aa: CASSFGTGDRLQPQHF; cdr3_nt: TGTGCCAGCAGCTTTGGGACAGGGGACAGGTTGCAGCCCCAGCATTTT
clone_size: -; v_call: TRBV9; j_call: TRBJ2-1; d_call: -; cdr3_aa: CASSVGKLAHSYNEQFF; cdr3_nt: TGTGCCAGCAGCGTAGGAAAATTAGCCCATTCCTACAATGAGCAGTTCTTC
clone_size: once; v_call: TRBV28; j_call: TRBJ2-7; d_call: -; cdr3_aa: CASSVTGFSYEQYF; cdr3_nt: TGTGCCAGCAGTGTTACAGGCTTCTCCTACGAGCAGTACTTC
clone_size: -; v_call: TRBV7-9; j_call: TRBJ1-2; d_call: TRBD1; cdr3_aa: CASSLYGTGNYGYTF; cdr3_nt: TGTGCCAGCAGCTTGTATGGGACAGGGAACTATGGCTACACCTTC
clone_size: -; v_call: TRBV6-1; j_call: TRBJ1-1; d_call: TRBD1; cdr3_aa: CASRTDRVGTEAFF; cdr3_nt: TGTGCCAGCAGGACGGACAGGGTTGGCACTGAAGCTTTCTTT
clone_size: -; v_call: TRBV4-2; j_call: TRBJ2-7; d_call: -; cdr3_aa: CASSQEGTGAYEQYF; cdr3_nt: TGTGCCAGCAGCCAAGAGGGAACGGGGGCCTACGAGCAGTACTTC
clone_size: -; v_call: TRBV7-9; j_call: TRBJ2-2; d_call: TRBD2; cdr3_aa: CASSDLAGPRGIGELFF; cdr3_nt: TGTGCCAGCAGCGATCTAGCGGGGCCGCGGGGGATCGGGGAGCTGTTTTTT
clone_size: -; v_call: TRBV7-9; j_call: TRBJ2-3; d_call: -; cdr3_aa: CASSFSPGDTQYF; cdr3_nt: TGTGCCAGCAGCTTCTCACCCGGGGATACGCAGTATTTT
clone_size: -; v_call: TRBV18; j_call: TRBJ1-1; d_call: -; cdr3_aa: CASSPNRGVNTEAFF; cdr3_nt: TGTGCCAGCTCACCCAACCGGGGGGTGAACACTGAAGCTTTCTTT
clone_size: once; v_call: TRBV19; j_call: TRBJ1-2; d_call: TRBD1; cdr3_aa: CASSITGVGYGYTF; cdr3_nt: TGTGCCAGTAGTATAACAGGGGTGGGGTATGGCTACACCTTC